The 12 T cell receptor beta chains listed next were all sequenced from one sample in a study of blood T cell repertoires in COVID-19 (dated by TCRdb to the early 2020s). Libraries were built with the immunoSEQ multiplex PCR assay. The source is immuneACCESS, and TCRdb retained only in-frame sequences with V and J called. Part of the clones is not carried over; for the studies checked, unresolved V genes explain less than half of this, and the remainder is unexplained. The sample table contains more than 65,000 clones; only one count was recorded for roughly 84% of them. 20% to 25% of the sample comes from the top ten. What was sequenced was peripheral blood. The receptors originated from a woman aged 50 to 60 with acute or convalescent COVID-19.

This clone is a singleton in its sample. V usage is TRBV19 and J usage is TRBJ1-4; 8 nucleotides match TRBD1. This CDR3 has 14 residues. Germline-derived CDR1 and CDR2 are LNHDA and SQIVND (reference sequence). V gave up 4 bases and J gave up 6 bases; unmatched junction bases: 4. The DNA for the CDR3 is TGTGCCAGTAGTACGACAGGGGCGGATGAAAAACTGTTTTTT. This translates into CASSTTGADEKLFF. The variable domain in full, with the rest retrieved from reference TRBV19 and TRBJ1-4, is DGGITQSPKYLFRKEGQNVTLSCEQNLNHDAMYWYRQDPGQGLRLIYYSQIVNDFQKGDIAEGYSVSREKKESFPLTVTSAQKNPTAFYLCASSTTGADEKLFFGSGTQLSVL.

This clone appeared once. CDR3 amino acids: CASSPKRGSGELFF. The CDR3, as DNA: TGTGCCAGCAGCCCTAAAAGGGGATCCGGGGAGCTGTTTTTT. The chain uses TRBV7-2 and TRBJ2-2; D is possibly TRBD1 (5 bases). The germline V gene has CDR1 SGHTA and CDR2 FQGNSA. This CDR3 has 14 amino acids. V was cut by 5 bases and J by 6 bases, with 13 bases left in between.

The rearrangement joins TRBV5-1 to TRBJ1-1, with a weak D call TRBD1 (6 bases). This CDR3 has 15 residues. Trimming took off 4 bases at V and 1 base at J, with 14 bases between the two ends. Germline assignment: CDR1 SGHRS and CDR2 YFSETQ. CDR3 DNA: TGCGCCAGCAGCCCGGCAAAGACAGGGAACACTGAAGCTTTCTTT. It specifies CASSPAKTGNTEAFF.

The chain recombines TRBV18 with TRBJ1-6, with a possible D match to TRBD1 (6 bases). This CDR3 spans 12 amino acids. With 8 bases removed from V and 8 bases from J, the gap between germline ends came to 10 bases. The germline V gene encodes CDR1 KGHSH and CDR2 LQKENI. In DNA, the CDR3 is TGTGCCAGCAGCAACAGGGATTCACCCCTCCACTTT. This encodes CASSNRDSPLHF.

This clone was picked up one time. In DNA, the CDR3 is TGTGCCAGCTCACGCGGACAGGCTCATGAAAAACTGTTTTTT. Its translation is CASSRGQAHEKLFF. V gene TRBV18 combines with J gene TRBJ1-4; the match to TRBD1 covers 7 bases. In germline, CDR1 is KGHSH, CDR2 LQKENI. The V gene end was trimmed by 4 bases and the J gene end by 6 bases; junction bases not matched to a gene: 5. The CDR3 runs to 14 residues.

The rearrangement uses TRBV6-5 and TRBJ2-7, with D possibly matching TRBD2 (5 bases). CDR1 is MNHEY and CDR2 is SVGAGI in the germline V gene. The CDR3 consists of 14 residues. The V end lost 1 base, the J end lost 3 bases, and 10 bases lay between the germline ends. In DNA, the CDR3 is TGTGCCAGCAGTTACTTCCGGGGTAACTACGAGCAGTACTTC. Translated: CASSYFRGNYEQYF.

In its sample, this clone was seen once. This sequence joins TRBV6-1 and TRBJ1-5, with 9 bases lining up with TRBD1. Trimming removed 4 bases from V and 3 bases from J; junction bases left unmatched: 7. CDR1 MNHNS and CDR2 SASEGT come from the germline V gene. CDR3 length: 16 amino acids. In DNA, the CDR3 is TGTGCCAGCAGTGCGGAGAGGGACAGGGTCAATCAGCCCCAGCATTTT. It yields the protein CASSAERDRVNQPQHF.

The genes are TRBV5-1 and TRBJ1-3, with 7 bases lining up with TRBD1. The germline V gene encodes CDR1 SGHRS and CDR2 YFSETQ. The CDR3 has 15 amino acids. V lost 0 bases to trimming and J lost 4 bases; unmatched junction nucleotides: 4. CDR3 protein: CASSLGTGPGNTIYF. The CDR3 region has the DNA TGCGCCAGCAGCTTGGGGACAGGTCCGGGAAACACCATATATTTT.

The chain recombines TRBV2 with TRBJ2-3, with 10 positions matching TRBD1. Trimming removed 2 bases from V and 2 bases from J; junction bases left unmatched: 4. CDR1 is SNHLY and CDR2 is FYNNEI in the germline V gene. The CDR3 is 16 amino acids. DNA of the CDR3: TGTGCCAGCAGTGAAAGGACAGGGGGACTCACAGATACGCAGTATTTT. As protein: CASSERTGGLTDTQYF.

As regards this clone: This same CDR3 is encoded by further DNA sequences in the sample. V gene TRBV11-2 combines with J gene TRBJ2-6; D perhaps matches TRBD1 (5 bases). The CDR3 has 15 residues. CDR1 and CDR2 (germline): SGHAT, FQNNGV. Trimming removed 5 bases from V and 2 bases from J, with 10 bases in between. CDR3 in DNA: TGTGCCAGCAGCCCACAGACAGCTGGGGCCAACGTCCTGACTTTC. Protein: CASSPQTAGANVLTF.

V usage is TRBV9 and J usage is TRBJ1-2; D call uncertain. The V and J ends lost 0 bases and 8 bases respectively, with 20 bases between them. This CDR3 has 16 amino acids. The V gene's germline CDR1 is SGDLS and CDR2 YYNGEE. CDR3 residues: CASSVGGIRGSWGYTF. The CDR3 DNA reads as TGTGCCAGCAGCGTAGGAGGGATAAGAGGGTCTTGGGGCTACACCTTC.

This clone was seen just once. The J gene is TRBJ2-2, the V gene TRBV10-3; D gene unclear. The CDR3 sequence is 14 residues long. Germline CDR1 and CDR2: ENHRY and SYGVKD. The V and J ends lost 4 bases and 2 bases respectively, with 8 bases between them. The CDR3 loop reads CAISAVGNTGELFF. The CDR3 DNA follows: TGTGCCATCAGTGCCGTCGGTAACACCGGGGAGCTGTTTTTT.